The 11 T cell receptor beta chains reported below all come from one sample, sequenced in a study of T cell responses to AZD1222 COVID-19 vaccine. Sequencing used immunoSEQ multiplex PCR; TCRdb keeps in-frame clones, though not all of them. Of 120,000 or so clones listed, 75% to 95% are singletons. The sequencing used peripheral blood, collected on day 0 of AZD1222 vaccination. The receptors here all came from an adult in good health.

The chain has TRBV15 and TRBJ2-7; no firm D call. Germline loops: CDR1 LNHNV, CDR2 YYDKDF (reference sequence). The V gene lost 1 base and the J gene lost 2 bases, with 12 bases spanning the gap. This CDR3 has 15 residues. CDR3 coding DNA: TGTGCCACCAGCAGAGTGAGTGCAGAGCCCTACGAGCAGTACTTC. Encoded protein: CATSRVSAEPYEQYF.

The chain employs TRBV28 and TRBJ2-2; D is uncertain. V gave up 2 bases and J gave up 6 bases, with 7 bases separating them. Per germline, CDR1 MDHEN and CDR2 SYDVKM. The CDR3 is 13 residues long. The CDR3 loop is CASSLLGPGELFF. The CDR3 coding sequence is TGTGCCAGCAGTTTACTGGGCCCCGGGGAGCTGTTTTTT.

This rearrangement joins TRBV4-1 to TRBJ1-2, with D possibly being TRBD1 (5 bases). The V gene lost 4 bases and the J gene lost 7 bases, with 19 bases spanning the gap. CDR3 size: 15 residues. The germline V gene has CDR1 MGHRA and CDR2 YSYEKL. CDR3 nucleotide sequence: TGCGCCAGCAGCCTGCCCGGGACGGGGCAAAGTGGCTACACCTTC. Amino acid sequence: CASSLPGTGQSGYTF.

The rearrangement uses TRBV27 and TRBJ2-3; 10 bases agree with TRBD1. The CDR3 extends over 17 amino acids. The germline V gene has CDR1 MNHEY and CDR2 SMNVEV (reference sequence). The junction had 10 bases not matched to a gene; V was cut back by 6 bases and J by 1 base. CDR3 sequence reads: CASRTFLGTGGTDTQYF. CDR3 coding DNA: TGTGCCAGCAGAACGTTCCTTGGGACAGGGGGCACAGATACGCAGTATTTT.

The chain combines TRBV9 with TRBJ2-1; TRBD2 matches 9 bases. The J segment lost 2 bases and the V segment lost 4 bases, leaving 10 bases of the junction unmatched. The CDR3 runs 17 residues. CDR1 and CDR2 from the germline V gene are SGDLS and YYNGEE. CDR3 sequence (DNA): TGTGCCAGCAGCCTCCAGGGCGCGGGAGGGCCCTACAATGAGCAGTTCTTC. Amino acids: CASSLQGAGGPYNEQFF.

This clone was picked up a small number of times. This chain uses TRBV28 with TRBJ2-3; 9 bases map to TRBD2. CDR1 is MDHEN, CDR2 SYDVKM, per germline. V lost 3 bases, J lost 0 bases, and 4 bases stayed unmatched. The CDR3 sequence is 16 residues long. CDR3 in DNA: TGTGCCAGCAGTTTTACTAGCGGGCTTAGCACAGATACGCAGTATTTT. It encodes CASSFTSGLSTDTQYF.

This chain connects TRBV7-9 to TRBJ1-5; TRBD1 is a possible D gene (5 bases). V lost 5 bases to trimming and J lost 4 bases, with 12 bases between them. The CDR3 has 14 amino acids. Germline V gene lookup returns CDR1 SEHNR and CDR2 FQNEAQ (reference sequence). DNA for the CDR3: TGTGCCAGCAGCCCGGACACATTGAATCAGCCCCAGCATTTT. It translates to CASSPDTLNQPQHF.

This clone has only a few counts. The J gene is TRBJ1-4, the V gene TRBV5-8; TRBD1 matches at 9 bases. The junction had 9 bases not matched to a gene; V was cut back by 4 bases and J by 8 bases. Germline loops: CDR1 SGHTS, CDR2 YDEGEE. This CDR3 region has 15 residues. The CDR3 sequence: CASSRGTGSREKLFF. The CDR3 DNA is TGTGCCAGCAGCCGTGGGACAGGGTCGAGGGAAAAACTGTTTTTT.

The rearrangement joins TRBV9 to TRBJ1-5, with 7 nucleotides matching TRBD1. The germline CDR1 and CDR2 sequences are SGDLS and YYNGEE. The junction had 4 bases not matched to a gene; V was cut back by 3 bases and J by 7 bases. This CDR3 region has 13 residues. CDR3 sequence reads: CASSAQGGQPQHF. The CDR3 region has the DNA TGTGCCAGCAGCGCCCAGGGGGGCCAGCCCCAGCATTTT. The full variable domain, in which reference TRBV9 and TRBJ1-5 provide the parts outside the CDR3, is DSGVTQTPKHLITATGQRVTLRCSPRSGDLSVYWYQQSLDQGLQFLIQYYNGEERAKGNILERFSAQQFPDLHSELNLSSLELGDSALYFCASSAQGGQPQHFGDGTRLSIL.

The chain couples TRBV28 to TRBJ2-7; the D gene is possibly TRBD1 (6 bases). Trimming cost V 2 bases and J 0 bases, with 17 bases left between them. The CDR3 length is 17 residues. CDR1 and CDR2 (germline): MDHEN, SYDVKM. CDR3 DNA sequence: TGTGCCAGCAGTTTAACCTTCGGGGACACCCTCTCCTACGAGCAGTACTTC. Translation: CASSLTFGDTLSYEQYF.

The chain couples TRBV27 to TRBJ2-7, with D hard to call. V was clipped by 5 bases and J by 2 bases, with 16 bases between them. Per the germline V gene, CDR1 is MNHEY and CDR2 is SMNVEV (reference sequence). The CDR3 is 15 amino acids. The CDR3 DNA is TGTGCCAGCAGTACCTCCCCCCACGTCGCCTACGAGCAGTACTTC. Protein product: CASSTSPHVAYEQYF.